The 10 T cell receptor beta chains below come from one sample, sequenced in a study of blood T cell repertoires in COVID-19 (dated by TCRdb to the early 2020s). The library was built by means of the immunoSEQ multiplex PCR assay. Not all clones reach the TCRdb copy of this immuneACCESS table, which keeps in-frame sequences only. Checked studies attribute under half of the gap to unresolved V genes and leave the rest unexplained. Across this sample there are about 74,000 clones, with around nine tenths seen only once. Around 1.9% of the sample belongs to the ten largest clones. The sequenced sample was peripheral blood. Every receptor here comes from a woman of 80 years or more with active or convalescent COVID-19.

The V and J genes are TRBV10-3 and TRBJ2-2; weak D call: TRBD1 (6 bases). The CDR3 is made up of 16 amino acids. Germline V gene data show CDR1 as ENHRY and CDR2 as SYGVKD. The ends were cut back, 5 bases at V and 6 bases at J, with 19 bases in the middle. The CDR3 nucleotides are TGTGCCATCAGTCTGGTACAGGGAAATGGCGCCGGGGAGCTGTTTTTT. Residues: CAISLVQGNGAGELFF.

J is TRBJ1-2 and V is TRBV5-1; 7 bases agree with TRBD1. Germline V lookup: CDR1 SGHRS, CDR2 YFSETQ. V lost 0 bases and J lost 5; bases outside the gene matches: 1. The CDR3 loop spans 13 amino acids. The CDR3, as DNA: TGCGCCAGCAGCTTGGGGGACAGATATGGCTACACCTTC. Translating it yields CASSLGDRYGYTF. The full variable domain, with the rest looked up from reference TRBV5-1 and TRBJ1-2, is KAGVTQTPRYLIKTRGQQVTLSCSPISGHRSVSWYQQTPGQGLQFLFEYFSETQRNKGNFPGRFSGRQFSNSRSEMNVSTLELGDSALYLCASSLGDRYGYTFGSGTRLTVV.

The chain joins TRBV5-1 to TRBJ2-5, with 8 bases lining up with TRBD1. The CDR3 runs to 15 residues. Germline loops: CDR1 SGHRS, CDR2 YFSETQ. V lost 4 bases to trimming and J lost 7 bases; unmatched junction nucleotides: 12. The DNA for the CDR3 is TGCGCCAGCAGCCTAGGGACAGGACCGTCAGGGACCCAGTACTTC. It encodes CASSLGTGPSGTQYF.

The gene calls are TRBV30 and TRBJ2-1; tentatively, D is TRBD1 (5 bases). The CDR3 totals 14 residues. Germline CDR1 GTSNPN, CDR2 SVGIG (reference sequence). The V end was cut by 0 bases, the J end by 10 bases, with 16 bases between. The CDR3 is CAWSVGGAVWEQFF. CDR3 bases: TGTGCCTGGAGTGTCGGTGGGGCCGTTTGGGAGCAGTTCTTC.

The chain carries TRBV7-2 and TRBJ2-5, with no clear D. Deletions cut 8 bases from V and 0 bases from J, with 13 bases between. Germline assignment: CDR1 SGHTA and CDR2 FQGNSA. The CDR3 consists of 14 residues. The CDR3 DNA sequence: TGTGCCAGCGGGCTTGGCAGATACCAAGAGACCCAGTACTTC. The encoded protein is CASGLGRYQETQYF. The variable domain in full, with the rest retrieved from reference TRBV7-2 and TRBJ2-5, is GAGVSQSPSNKVTEKGKDVELRCDPISGHTALYWYRQSLGQGLEFLIYFQGNSAPDKSGLPSDRFSAERTGGSVSTLTIQRTQQEDSAVYLCASGLGRYQETQYFGPGTRLLVL.

The V gene is TRBV10-2, the J gene TRBJ2-1; 9 nucleotides match TRBD1. J lost 1 base, V lost 8 bases, and 15 bases had no gene match. Germline V gene data show CDR1 as WSHSY and CDR2 as SAAADI. The CDR3 is 18 amino acids. CDR3 in amino acids: CASALGPPGQGSYNEQFF. Written as DNA, the CDR3 is TGCGCCAGCGCACTAGGACCCCCGGGACAGGGATCCTACAATGAGCAGTTCTTC.

The chain joins TRBV6-2 or TRBV6-3 to TRBJ2-3; TRBD2 matches at 7 bases. The J segment lost 3 bases and the V segment lost 0 bases, leaving 12 bases of the junction unmatched. This CDR3 is built from 18 residues. CDR1 is MNHEY and CDR2 is SVGEGT in the germline V gene. The CDR3 sequence: CASSYSPTRLAGTDTQYF. The CDR3 DNA reads as TGTGCCAGCAGTTACTCCCCAACCCGACTAGCTGGTACAGATACGCAGTATTTT.

This chain links TRBV4-1 with TRBJ2-7, with TRBD2 matching over 10 bases. The ends lost 0 bases at V and 6 bases at J; junction bases unmatched: 8. The CDR3 covers 16 residues. The germline V gene encodes CDR1 MGHRA and CDR2 YSYEKL. DNA for the CDR3: TGCGCCAGCAGCCAAGAGGAGGCAGCGGGGGGGCGCGAGCAGTACTTC. This translates into CASSQEEAAGGREQYF.

The chain links TRBV6-5 to TRBJ1-1; TRBD1 might be the D (6 bases). The V and J ends lost 6 bases and 4 bases respectively, with 18 bases between them. The CDR3 sequence is 15 residues long. Per germline, CDR1 MNHEY and CDR2 SVGAGI. The CDR3 region is CASRLGAAGSTEAFF. CDR3 nucleotides: TGTGCCAGCAGACTGGGGGCGGCAGGGAGCACTGAAGCTTTCTTT.

V usage is TRBV5-1 and J usage is TRBJ2-1; the match to TRBD1 covers 9 bases. V lost 2 bases, J lost 7 bases, and 10 bases stayed unmatched. Per the germline V gene, CDR1 is SGHRS and CDR2 is YFSETQ. The CDR3 covers 16 residues. This CDR3 is CASSFPRQGVDNEQFF. Here the CDR3 DNA reads TGCGCCAGCAGCTTCCCCCGACAGGGGGTGGATAATGAGCAGTTCTTC.